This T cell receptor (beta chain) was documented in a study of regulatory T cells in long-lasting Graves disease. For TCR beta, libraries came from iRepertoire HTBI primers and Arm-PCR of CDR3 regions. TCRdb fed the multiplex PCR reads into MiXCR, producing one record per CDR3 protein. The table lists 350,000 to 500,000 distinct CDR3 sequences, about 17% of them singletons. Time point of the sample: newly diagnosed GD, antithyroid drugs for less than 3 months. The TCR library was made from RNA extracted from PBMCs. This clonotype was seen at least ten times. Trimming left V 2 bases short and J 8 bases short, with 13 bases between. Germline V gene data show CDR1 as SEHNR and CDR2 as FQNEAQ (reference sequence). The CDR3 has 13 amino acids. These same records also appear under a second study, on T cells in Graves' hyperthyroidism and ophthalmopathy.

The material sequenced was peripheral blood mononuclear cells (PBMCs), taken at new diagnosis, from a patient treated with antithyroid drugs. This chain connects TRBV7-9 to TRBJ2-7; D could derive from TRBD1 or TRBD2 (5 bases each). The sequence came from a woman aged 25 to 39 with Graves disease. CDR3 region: CASSLTGTGQQYF. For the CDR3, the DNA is TGTGCCAGCAGCTTAACCGGGACCGGGCAGCAGTACTTC.